Presented here are 2 T cell receptor beta chains from one specimen sequenced in a study of T-cell reconstitution after alpha-beta-depleted transplantation in children. Unique molecular identifiers were built into the TCRbeta library. TCRdb ran MiXCR on the PCR reads and lists one entry per CDR3 protein. In the table there are around 600,000 distinct CDR3 sequences, about 10% of which are singletons. The sequencing used PBMCs from the stem cell graft donor, collected from the stem cell graft. These receptors were obtained from a human donor who donated a stem cell graft to a child with acute myeloid leukemia.

V and J are TRBV20-1 and TRBJ2-3; D may be TRBD2 (7 bases). The germline V and J ends were trimmed by 1 base and 5 bases, with 22 bases remaining between them. The CDR3 is 17 amino acids. Per the germline V gene, CDR1 is DFQATT and CDR2 is SNEGSKA (reference sequence). The CDR3 here is CSARGSRGSGAGDTQYF. CDR3 DNA sequence: TGCAGTGCTAGAGGATCGAGGGGGAGCGGGGCGGGAGATACGCAGTATTTT.

This clonotype has at least ten counts. This chain's CDR3 is CSARDFEKQFF. The CDR3 DNA reads TGCAGTGCTAGAGATTTTGAAAAGCAGTTCTTC. The chain employs TRBV20-1 and TRBJ2-1; D is uncertain. V was clipped by 0 bases and J by 11 bases, with 8 bases between them. The CDR3 has 11 amino acids. Germline CDR1 is DFQATT and CDR2 is SNEGSKA (reference sequence).